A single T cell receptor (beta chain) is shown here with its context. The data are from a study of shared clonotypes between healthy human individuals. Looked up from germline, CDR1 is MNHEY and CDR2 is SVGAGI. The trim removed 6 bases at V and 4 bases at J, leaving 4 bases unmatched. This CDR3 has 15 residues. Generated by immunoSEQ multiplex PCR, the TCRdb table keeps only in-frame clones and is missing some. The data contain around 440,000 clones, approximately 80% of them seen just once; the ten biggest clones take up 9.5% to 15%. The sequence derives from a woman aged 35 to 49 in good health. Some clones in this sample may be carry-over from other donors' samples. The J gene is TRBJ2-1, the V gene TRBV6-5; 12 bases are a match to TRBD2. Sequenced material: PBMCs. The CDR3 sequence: CASRLAGGVYNEQFF. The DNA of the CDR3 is TGTGCCAGCAGGCTAGCGGGAGGGGTTTACAATGAGCAGTTCTTC.